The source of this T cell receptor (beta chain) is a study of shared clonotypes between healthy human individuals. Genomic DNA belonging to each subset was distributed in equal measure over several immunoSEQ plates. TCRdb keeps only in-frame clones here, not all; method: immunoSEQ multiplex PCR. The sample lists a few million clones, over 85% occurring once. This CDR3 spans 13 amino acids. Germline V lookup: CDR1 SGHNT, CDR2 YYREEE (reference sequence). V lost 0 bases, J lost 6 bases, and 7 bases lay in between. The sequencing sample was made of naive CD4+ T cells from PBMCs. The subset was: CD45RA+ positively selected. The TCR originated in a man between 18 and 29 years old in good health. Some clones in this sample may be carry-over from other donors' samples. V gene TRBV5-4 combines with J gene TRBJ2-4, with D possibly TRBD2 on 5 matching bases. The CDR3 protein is CASSLDAGNIQYF. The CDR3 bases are TGTGCCAGCAGCTTGGATGCGGGAAACATTCAGTACTTC. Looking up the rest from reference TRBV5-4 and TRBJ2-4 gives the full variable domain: ETGVTQSPTHLIKTRGQQVTLRCSSQSGHNTVSWYQQALGQGPQFIFQYYREEENGRGNFPPRFSGLQFPNYSSELNVNALELDDSALYLCASSLDAGNIQYFGAGTRLSVL.